These 27 T cell receptor beta chains were sequenced from one sample in a study of blood T cell repertoires in COVID-19. The assay was immunoSEQ multiplex PCR, and TCRdb's table has in-frame clones only and misses some. The data contain some 250,000 clones, around 87% of them seen just once; the ten biggest clones take up about 7.1%. Sequencing was done on a sample of peripheral blood. The receptors shown here come from a woman aged 70-85 years with active or convalescent COVID-19.

Points on this clone: This CDR3 is also generated by other DNA sequences in the sample. This rearrangement joins TRBV9 to TRBJ2-1; the D gene is possibly TRBD2 (6 bases). Germline CDR1 and CDR2: SGDLS and YYNGEE. CDR3 length: 13 residues. Trimming removed 0 bases from V and 7 bases from J, with 8 bases in between. The CDR3 loop is CASSVAGGNEQFF. The CDR3 region has the DNA TGTGCCAGCAGCGTAGCTGGGGGGAATGAGCAGTTCTTC. The full variable domain, completed using reference TRBV9 and TRBJ2-1, is DSGVTQTPKHLITATGQRVTLRCSPRSGDLSVYWYQQSLDQGLQFLIQYYNGEERAKGNILERFSAQQFPDLHSELNLSSLELGDSALYFCASSVAGGNEQFFGPGTRLTVL.

V and J are TRBV24-1 and TRBJ1-2; TRBD1 agrees at 7 bases. V shed 5 bases, J shed 7 bases, and the junction held 6 bases outside the gene matches. Germline CDR1 is KGHDR and CDR2 is SFDVKD. This CDR3 contains 13 residues. The CDR3 DNA sequence: TGTGCCACCAGTGTTCCGGGACAGTTTGGCTACACCTTC. It translates to CATSVPGQFGYTF.

The chain uses TRBV19 and TRBJ1-2, with 7 bases matching TRBD1. From germline, CDR1 is LNHDA and CDR2 SQIVND (reference sequence). V lost 1 base, J lost 2 bases, and 4 bases stayed unmatched. CDR3 length: 15 residues. CDR3 loop: CASSIGRGNNYGYTF. CDR3 nucleotides: TGTGCCAGTAGTATAGGCAGGGGGAACAACTATGGCTACACCTTC.

The gene calls are TRBV15 and TRBJ1-3; no definite D call. The V gene's germline CDR1 is LNHNV and CDR2 YYDKDF (reference sequence). V lost 0 bases and J 2 bases, leaving 2 bases between the germline ends. This CDR3 region has 13 residues. CDR3 sequence (DNA): TGTGCCACCAGCAGAGATACTGGAAACACCATATATTTT. It codes for CATSRDTGNTIYF.

The CDR3 here is CASSDGTGYGNTIYF. In DNA form, the CDR3 reads TGTGCCAGCAGTGATGGGACAGGATATGGAAACACCATATATTTT. The chain joins TRBV25-1 to TRBJ1-3, with 8 bases identical to TRBD1. The J segment lost 3 bases and the V segment lost 3 bases, leaving 4 bases of the junction unmatched. This CDR3 contains 15 residues. Germline CDR1 reads MGHDK; CDR2 reads SYGVNS.

The chain links TRBV11-2 to TRBJ1-1, with a weak D call TRBD1 (5 bases). CDR3 length: 15 residues. Germline V gene data show CDR1 as SGHAT and CDR2 as FQNNGV. V was trimmed by 3 bases and J by 0 bases, leaving 11 bases between them. CDR3 bases: TGTGCCAGCAGCTTCACCGTGGACATGAACACTGAAGCTTTCTTT. Protein: CASSFTVDMNTEAFF.

The chain uses TRBV11-3 and TRBJ1-1; D is ambiguous. From germline, CDR1 is SGHNT and CDR2 YENEEA. The CDR3 totals 13 residues. Trimming removed 5 bases at V and 3 bases at J, with 10 bases between. The CDR3 protein is CASSKGGYTEAFF. The DNA for the CDR3 is TGTGCCAGCAGCAAAGGAGGGTACACTGAAGCTTTCTTT. Complete variable domain (other parts from reference TRBV11-3 and TRBJ1-1): EAGVVQSPRYKIIEKKQPVAFWCNPISGHNTLYWYLQNLGQGPELLIRYENEEAVDDSQLPKDRFSAERLKGVDSTLKIQPAELGDSAVYLCASSKGGYTEAFFGQGTRLTVV.

This clone was seen a single time. This chain connects TRBV7-2 to TRBJ2-3; 9 bases match TRBD1. V was pared by 3 bases and J by 6 bases, with 7 bases of the junction left unmatched. The germline V gene encodes CDR1 SGHTA and CDR2 FQGNSA. This CDR3 has 15 amino acids. The CDR3 DNA sequence: TGTGCCAGCAGCTTTGGGGACAGGGATTTGGATACGCAGTATTTT. It yields the protein CASSFGDRDLDTQYF.

The chain employs TRBV6-5 and TRBJ1-1; 11 nucleotides match TRBD1. The germline V gene encodes CDR1 MNHEY and CDR2 SVGAGI. The CDR3 loop spans 15 amino acids. Losses at the gene ends were 4 bases for V and 4 bases for J; bases not matched to a gene: 5. CDR3 residues: CASSFHGTGGTEAFF. Written as DNA, the CDR3 is TGTGCCAGCAGTTTTCACGGGACAGGGGGCACTGAAGCTTTCTTT.

This clone was seen only a few times. The chain joins TRBV7-9 to TRBJ1-1; maybe TRBD1 (6 bases). Germline values: CDR1 SEHNR, CDR2 FQNEAQ (reference sequence). V gave up 2 bases and J gave up 0 bases, with 19 bases separating them. The CDR3 totals 18 residues. The CDR3 reads CASSLLHGTYLMNTEAFF. CDR3 nucleotides: TGTGCCAGCAGCTTATTGCACGGGACATACCTAATGAACACTGAAGCTTTCTTT. Filled out from reference TRBV7-9 and TRBJ1-1, the complete variable domain reads DTGVSQNPRHKITKRGQNVTFRCDPISEHNRLYWYRQTLGQGPEFLTYFQNEAQLEKSRLLSDRFSAERPKGSFSTLEIQRTEQGDSAMYLCASSLLHGTYLMNTEAFFGQGTRLTVV.

This clone was detected only once. DNA of the CDR3: TGTGCCAGCACGACTAGGACTAGCGGTTACGAGCAGTACTTC. Amino acid sequence: CASTTRTSGYEQYF. The V and J genes are TRBV2 and TRBJ2-7; TRBD2 matches at 10 bases. With V trimmed by 7 bases and J by 4 bases, 7 bases remained unmatched. The CDR3 length is 14 residues. Germline-derived CDR1 and CDR2 are SNHLY and FYNNEI.

This rearrangement joins TRBV10-2 to TRBJ2-3; D is possibly TRBD1 (6 bases). The CDR3 sequence is 13 residues long. V was shortened by 6 bases and J by 7 bases, with 14 bases between the two germline ends. Germline V gene lookup returns CDR1 WSHSY and CDR2 SAAADI. DNA for the CDR3: TGCGCCAGCAGCGGATCACAGGGCTATACGCAGTATTTT. Translating it yields CASSGSQGYTQYF.

The chain employs TRBV6-5 and TRBJ2-7, with D unresolved. The CDR3 is 11 residues long. V lost 6 bases and J lost 0, with 3 bases in between. Germline CDR1 MNHEY, CDR2 SVGAGI. CDR3 sequence: CASRSSYEQYF. DNA for the CDR3: TGTGCCAGCAGGAGCTCCTACGAGCAGTACTTC.

V usage is TRBV10-1 and J usage is TRBJ1-1; 9 bases are a match to TRBD1. Per the germline V gene, CDR1 is WNHNN and CDR2 is SYGVQD (reference sequence). After removal of 10 bases from V and 8 bases from J, the junction contained 11 bases not matched to a gene. CDR3 length equals 13 residues. The CDR3 region is CANIPTGGEEAFF. CDR3 coding DNA: TGCGCCAACATTCCCACAGGGGGCGAAGAAGCTTTCTTT.

This clone has more than one count but fewer than ten. This chain uses TRBV7-2 with TRBJ2-3; no reliable D call. This CDR3 is built from 13 residues. Deletions cut 4 bases from V and 1 base from J, with 6 bases between. Germline-derived CDR1 and CDR2 are SGHTA and FQGNSA. This CDR3 is CASSSTRTDTQYF. The CDR3 coding sequence is TGTGCCAGCAGCTCTACGCGCACAGATACGCAGTATTTT.

This chain uses TRBV9 with TRBJ2-5; TRBD2 agrees at 9 bases. Germline V gives CDR1 SGDLS, CDR2 YYNGEE. With V trimmed by 4 bases and J by 2 bases, 6 bases remained unmatched. The CDR3 sequence is 15 residues long. The CDR3 loop is CASSPRLAGQETQYF. DNA for the CDR3: TGTGCCAGCAGCCCTCGTCTAGCGGGGCAAGAGACCCAGTACTTC.

The chain links TRBV2 to TRBJ1-1; 8 positions match TRBD1. This CDR3 is 14 amino acids long. The V gene end was trimmed by 8 bases and the J gene end by 3 bases; junction bases not matched to a gene: 8. Germline values: CDR1 SNHLY, CDR2 FYNNEI. The CDR3 sequence is CASPSDRGHTEAFF. The CDR3 nucleotides read TGTGCCAGCCCCTCTGACAGGGGACACACTGAAGCTTTCTTT.

The rearrangement links TRBV11-2 to TRBJ2-3; maybe TRBD1 (6 bases). V was shortened by 1 base and J by 6 bases, with 11 bases between the two germline ends. The CDR3 consists of 14 residues. Per germline, CDR1 SGHAT and CDR2 FQNNGV. CDR3 nucleotides: TGTGCCAGCAGCTTAGTACAGGGTACCGATACGCAGTATTTT. Amino acid sequence: CASSLVQGTDTQYF.

The chain combines TRBV6-2 or TRBV6-3 with TRBJ1-1; 8 bases line up with TRBD1. The junction had 4 bases not matched to a gene; V was cut back by 4 bases and J by 0 bases. This CDR3 is 15 amino acids long. Germline CDR1 reads MNHEY; CDR2 reads SVGEGT. The CDR3 is CASSWTGSVNTEAFF. The CDR3 DNA follows: TGTGCCAGCAGTTGGACAGGGAGTGTGAACACTGAAGCTTTCTTT.

In its sample, this clone was seen a few times. At the DNA level, this CDR3 is encoded by other sequences in the same sample as well. This sequence joins TRBV4-3 and TRBJ1-2; D possibly corresponds to TRBD1 (5 bases). Germline CDR1 LGHNA, CDR2 YSLEER. Trimming left V 1 base short and J 0 bases short, with 9 bases between. CDR3 length: 15 amino acids. In DNA form, the CDR3 reads TGCGCCAGCAGCCAAGGGGCAGGGTCTAACTATGGCTACACCTTC. Amino acids: CASSQGAGSNYGYTF.

This rearrangement joins TRBV5-1 to TRBJ1-6; 9 bases agree with TRBD1. Germline CDR1 and CDR2: SGHRS and YFSETQ. This CDR3 comprises 14 residues. J was trimmed by 8 bases and V by 0 bases; bases with no gene match: 0. The CDR3 sequence: CASSLGTGDSPLHF. CDR3 in DNA: TGCGCCAGCAGCTTGGGGACAGGGGATTCACCCCTCCACTTT.

The rearrangement uses TRBV4-3 and TRBJ1-2; TRBD1 might be the D (5 bases). The CDR3 is 15 residues long. Germline V lookup: CDR1 LGHNA, CDR2 YSLEER. V lost 1 base and J 7 bases, leaving 16 bases between the germline ends. CDR3: CASSQGRRGFSGYTF. CDR3 nucleotides: TGCGCCAGCAGCCAAGGAAGGAGGGGATTTAGTGGCTACACCTTC.

The genes are TRBV6-6 and TRBJ1-3; the D gene is possibly TRBD1 (5 bases). Germline-derived CDR1 and CDR2 are MNHNY and SVGAGI (reference sequence). V was shortened by 8 bases and J by 3 bases, with 8 bases between the two germline ends. The CDR3 runs to 12 residues. CDR3 DNA sequence: TGTGCCAGCGCCCAGGGTGGAAACACCATATATTTT. Translation: CASAQGGNTIYF.

The V gene is TRBV5-1, the J gene TRBJ2-2; D call uncertain. Germline V gives CDR1 SGHRS, CDR2 YFSETQ. This CDR3 is built from 13 residues. Trimming cost V 0 bases and J 5 bases, with 5 bases left between them. The CDR3 reads CASSLVQTGELFF. The CDR3, as DNA: TGCGCCAGCAGCTTGGTCCAGACCGGGGAGCTGTTTTTT.

This chain joins TRBV4-1 and TRBJ1-6; 10 bases are a match to TRBD1. CDR3 length equals 17 residues. The V and J ends lost 0 bases and 10 bases, in that order; junction bases with no gene match: 9. Germline V gene lookup returns CDR1 MGHRA and CDR2 YSYEKL. This CDR3 is CASSQDQLGTGVSPLHF. CDR3 coding DNA: TGCGCCAGCAGCCAAGATCAGTTGGGGACAGGGGTATCACCCCTCCACTTT.

CDR3 nucleotide sequence: TGTGCCAGTACCCGAAGAGGGGGGGATATGGAGCAGTACTTC. Amino acid sequence: CASTRRGGDMEQYF. This chain uses TRBV19 with TRBJ2-7, with D possibly being TRBD2 (7 bases). The ends were cut back, 7 bases at V and 7 bases at J, with 20 bases in the middle. CDR3 length: 14 amino acids. Germline-derived CDR1 and CDR2 are LNHDA and SQIVND (reference sequence).

The rearrangement uses TRBV7-9 and TRBJ2-2; 7 nucleotides line up with TRBD1. There are 15 residues in the CDR3. Germline V gene sequence: CDR1 SEHNR, CDR2 FQNEAQ (reference sequence). Trimming took 7 bases from V and 4 from J; bases not matched to a gene: 9. In nucleotides, the CDR3 is TGTGCCAGCACCTCGGCAGGGGGATTCACCGGGGAGCTGTTTTTT. Translating it yields CASTSAGGFTGELFF. Using reference TRBV7-9 and TRBJ2-2 for the parts outside the CDR3, the full variable domain is DTGVSQNPRHKITKRGQNVTFRCDPISEHNRLYWYRQTLGQGPEFLTYFQNEAQLEKSRLLSDRFSAERPKGSFSTLEIQRTEQGDSAMYLCASTSAGGFTGELFFGEGSRLTVL.